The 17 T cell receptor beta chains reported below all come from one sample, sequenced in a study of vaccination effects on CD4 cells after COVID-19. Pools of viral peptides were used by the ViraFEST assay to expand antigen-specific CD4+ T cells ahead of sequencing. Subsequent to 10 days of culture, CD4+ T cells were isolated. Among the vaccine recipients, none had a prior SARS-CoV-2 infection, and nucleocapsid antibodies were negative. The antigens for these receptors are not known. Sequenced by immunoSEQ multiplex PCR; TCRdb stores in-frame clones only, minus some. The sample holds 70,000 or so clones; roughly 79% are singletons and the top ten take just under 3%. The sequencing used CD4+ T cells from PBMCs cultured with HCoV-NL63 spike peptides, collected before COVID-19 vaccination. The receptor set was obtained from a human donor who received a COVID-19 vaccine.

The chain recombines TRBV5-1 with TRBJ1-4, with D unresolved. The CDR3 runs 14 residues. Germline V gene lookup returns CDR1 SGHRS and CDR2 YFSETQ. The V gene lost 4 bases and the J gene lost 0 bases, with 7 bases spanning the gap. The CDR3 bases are TGCGCCAGCAGCCCGGATACAACTAATGAAAAACTGTTTTTT. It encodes CASSPDTTNEKLFF.

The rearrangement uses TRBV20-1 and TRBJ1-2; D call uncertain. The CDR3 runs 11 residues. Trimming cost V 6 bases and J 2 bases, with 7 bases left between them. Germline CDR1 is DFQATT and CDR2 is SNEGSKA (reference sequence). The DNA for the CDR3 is TGCAGTGCAACCCTAAACTATGGCTACACCTTC. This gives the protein CSATLNYGYTF.

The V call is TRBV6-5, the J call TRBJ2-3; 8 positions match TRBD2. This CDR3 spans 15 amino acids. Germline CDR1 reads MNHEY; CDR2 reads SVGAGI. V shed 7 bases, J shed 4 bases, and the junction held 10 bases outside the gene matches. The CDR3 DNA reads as TGTGCCAGCACGGACCCGGGGGGGAGCGCAGATACGCAGTATTTT. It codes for CASTDPGGSADTQYF.

The CDR3 DNA sequence: TGTGCCAGCAGTTTTGGGGGGAACTATGGCTACACCTTC. It is translated as CASSFGGNYGYTF. The chain carries TRBV7-8 and TRBJ1-2, with D tentatively TRBD1 (5 bases). V was pared by 6 bases and J by 2 bases, with 10 bases between. The CDR3 extends over 13 amino acids. Germline assignment: CDR1 SGHVS and CDR2 FQNEAQ.

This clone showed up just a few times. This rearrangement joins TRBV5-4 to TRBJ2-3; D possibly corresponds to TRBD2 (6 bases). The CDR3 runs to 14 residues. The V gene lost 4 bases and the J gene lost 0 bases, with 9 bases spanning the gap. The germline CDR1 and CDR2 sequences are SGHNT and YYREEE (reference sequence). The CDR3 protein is CASSLGGSTDTQYF. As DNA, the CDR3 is TGTGCCAGCAGCCTCGGAGGGAGCACAGATACGCAGTATTTT.

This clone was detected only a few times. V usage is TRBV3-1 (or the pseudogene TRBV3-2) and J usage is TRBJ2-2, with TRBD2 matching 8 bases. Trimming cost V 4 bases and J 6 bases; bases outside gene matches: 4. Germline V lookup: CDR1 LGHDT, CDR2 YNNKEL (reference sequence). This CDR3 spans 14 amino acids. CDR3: CASSRLATAGELFF. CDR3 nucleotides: TGTGCCAGCAGCCGACTAGCGACAGCCGGGGAGCTGTTTTTT.

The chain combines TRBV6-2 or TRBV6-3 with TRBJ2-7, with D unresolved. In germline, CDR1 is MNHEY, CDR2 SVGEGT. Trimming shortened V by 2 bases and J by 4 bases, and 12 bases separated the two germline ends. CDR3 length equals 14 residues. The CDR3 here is CASSYVGDGYEQYV. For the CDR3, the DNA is TGTGCCAGCAGTTACGTTGGTGACGGATACGAGCAGTACGTC.

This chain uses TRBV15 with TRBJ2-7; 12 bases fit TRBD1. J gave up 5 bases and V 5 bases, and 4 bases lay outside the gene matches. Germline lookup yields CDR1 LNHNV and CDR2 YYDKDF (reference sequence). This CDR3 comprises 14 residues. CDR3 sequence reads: CATSRGTGGDEQYV. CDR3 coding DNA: TGTGCCACCAGCCGAGGGACAGGGGGCGACGAGCAGTACGTC.

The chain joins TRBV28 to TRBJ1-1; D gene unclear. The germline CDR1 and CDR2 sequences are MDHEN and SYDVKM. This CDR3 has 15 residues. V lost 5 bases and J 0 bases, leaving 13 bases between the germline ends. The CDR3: CASSPGYLMNTEAFF. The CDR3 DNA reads TGTGCCAGCAGTCCCGGGTACCTTATGAACACTGAAGCTTTCTTT.

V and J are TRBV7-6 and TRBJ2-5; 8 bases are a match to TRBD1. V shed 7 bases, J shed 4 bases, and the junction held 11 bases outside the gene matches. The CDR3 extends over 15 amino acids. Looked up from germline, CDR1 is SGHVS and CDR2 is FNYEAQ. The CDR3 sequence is CASTPRTGSIETQYF. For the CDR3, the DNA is TGTGCCAGCACCCCACGGACAGGGTCGATAGAGACCCAGTACTTC.

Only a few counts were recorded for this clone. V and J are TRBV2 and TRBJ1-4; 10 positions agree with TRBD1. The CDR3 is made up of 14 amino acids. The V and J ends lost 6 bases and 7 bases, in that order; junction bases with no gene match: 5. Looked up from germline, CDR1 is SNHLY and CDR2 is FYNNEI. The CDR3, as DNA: TGTGCCAGCAGGGGGGACAGGGGTGGTGAAAAACTGTTTTTT. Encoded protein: CASRGDRGGEKLFF.

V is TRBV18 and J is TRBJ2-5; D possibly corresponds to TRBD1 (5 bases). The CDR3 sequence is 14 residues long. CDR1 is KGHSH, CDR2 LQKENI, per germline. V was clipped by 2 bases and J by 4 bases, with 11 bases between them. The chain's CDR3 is CASSPTGFGETQYF. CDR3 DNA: TGTGCCAGCTCACCAACAGGCTTTGGAGAGACCCAGTACTTC.

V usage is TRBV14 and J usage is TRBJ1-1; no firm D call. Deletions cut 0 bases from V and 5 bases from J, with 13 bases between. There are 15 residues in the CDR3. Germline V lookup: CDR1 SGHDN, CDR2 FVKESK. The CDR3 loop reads CASSQDVRFRTEAFF. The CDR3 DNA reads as TGTGCCAGCAGCCAAGATGTCAGGTTTCGGACTGAAGCTTTCTTT.

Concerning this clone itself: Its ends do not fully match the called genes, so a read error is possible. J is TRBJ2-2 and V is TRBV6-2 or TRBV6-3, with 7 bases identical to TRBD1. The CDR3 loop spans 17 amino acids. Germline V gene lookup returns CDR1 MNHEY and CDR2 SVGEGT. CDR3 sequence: CASSNSPRTGNTGELFF. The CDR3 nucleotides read TGTGCCAGCAGTAACTCACCTAGGACAGGGAACACCGGGGAGCTGTTTTTT.

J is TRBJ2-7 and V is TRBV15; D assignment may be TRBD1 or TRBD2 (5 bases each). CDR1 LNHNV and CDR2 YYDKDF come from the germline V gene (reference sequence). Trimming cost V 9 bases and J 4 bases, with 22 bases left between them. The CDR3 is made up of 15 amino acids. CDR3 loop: CATGRGRDAWYEQYV. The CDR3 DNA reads TGTGCCACGGGACGGGGACGGGATGCTTGGTACGAGCAGTACGTC.

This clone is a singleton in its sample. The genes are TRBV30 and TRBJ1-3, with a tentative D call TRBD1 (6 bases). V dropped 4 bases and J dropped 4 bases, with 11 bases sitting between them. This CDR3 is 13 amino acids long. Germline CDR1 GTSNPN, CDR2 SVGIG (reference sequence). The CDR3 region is CAWTGGLGNTIYF. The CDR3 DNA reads TGTGCCTGGACTGGGGGGCTCGGAAACACCATATATTTT.

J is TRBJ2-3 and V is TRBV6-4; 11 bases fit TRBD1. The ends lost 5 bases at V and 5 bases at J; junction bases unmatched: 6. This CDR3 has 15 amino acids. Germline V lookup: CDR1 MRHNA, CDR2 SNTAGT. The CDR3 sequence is CASSSGTGGKDTQYF. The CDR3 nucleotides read TGTGCCAGCAGTTCCGGGACAGGGGGTAAAGATACGCAGTATTTT.